This T cell receptor (beta chain) is from a study of blood T cell repertoires in COVID-19. The CDR3 has 15 residues. Trimming took 2 bases from V and 1 from J; bases not matched to a gene: 4. Germline V lookup: CDR1 MRHNA, CDR2 SNTAGT. Per the authors' pipeline: Estimated nucleated cell counts came from reference gene primer amplification. Clones were sequenced by immunoSEQ multiplex PCR, and TCRdb holds only the in-frame ones, with some missing. V and J calls and clone size are those listed in that table; D and trimming were worked out from the DNA. The repertoire consists of fewer than 45,000 clones, with 88% occurring once and the leading ten covering about 1.2%.

This chain connects TRBV6-4 to TRBJ1-1; 7 nucleotides line up with TRBD1. The source of this sequence is a woman in her thirties or forties with acute or convalescent COVID-19. The sample was peripheral blood. The CDR3 here is CASSDGQDPNTEAFF. The CDR3 DNA sequence: TGTGCCAGCAGTGACGGACAGGATCCGAACACTGAAGCTTTCTTT.